Listed below are T cell receptor beta chains from one sample, sequenced in a study of OX40 agonist ivuxolimab in advanced cancers. Clones were read by immunoSEQ multiplex PCR, and TCRdb kept only the in-frame ones, dropping some. The table shows tens of thousands of clones, with about 86% occurring only once. This specimen was CD4+ or CD8+ T cells sorted from blood, taken in a trial of the OX40 agonist ivuxolimab. The origin of the receptors is an adult with an advanced solid tumor such as melanoma, head and neck, liver or kidney cancer. CDR3s leave out the opening cysteine and the closing phenylalanine or tryptophan.

v_gene,j_gene,CDR3aa
TRBV11-2,TRBJ1-3,ASSLEGTGVSGNTIY
TRBV5-1,TRBJ1-2,ASGRQGPDYGYT
TRBV7-9,TRBJ1-1,ASSLGHVNTEAF
TRBV5-1,TRBJ1-4,ASSPNTGQEQKLF
TRBV7-2,TRBJ1-5,ASSFTGQYSNQPQH
TRBV7-2,TRBJ1-4,ASSPRRTQNEKLF
TRBV19,TRBJ1-1,ASSSFGSENTEAF
TRBV27,TRBJ2-7,ASSLVGANYEQY
TRBV10-1,TRBJ2-5,ASSETVQETQY
TRBV5-5,TRBJ1-2,ASSLTGTSDGYT
TRBV6-6,TRBJ1-3,ASIQGGSGNTIY
TRBV28,TRBJ1-4,ASSLVGTTEKLF
TRBV19,TRBJ1-5,ASSSLTGTGGNQPQH
TRBV7-2,TRBJ1-1,ASSPVWSTEAF
TRBV5-1,TRBJ1-1,ASSAEPGSEAF
TRBV27,TRBJ2-2,ASSFSGLAGGRFTGELF
TRBV11-2,TRBJ1-1,ASSSGRTNTEAF
TRBV30,TRBJ2-1,AWSVRGGGHNEQF
TRBV2,TRBJ1-1,ASGREGQRNTEAF
TRBV4-1,TRBJ2-5,ASSQVGLAGFQKTQY
TRBV27,TRBJ2-5,ASRGQTQETQY
TRBV11-2,TRBJ2-1,ASSWRQGIYNEQF
TRBV5-5,TRBJ2-2,ASSVLAGADTGELF
TRBV10-1,TRBJ2-7,ASSEGKVSGGYEQY
TRBV10-3,TRBJ2-5,AISDVVTETQY
TRBV19,TRBJ1-5,ASSGDDQPQH